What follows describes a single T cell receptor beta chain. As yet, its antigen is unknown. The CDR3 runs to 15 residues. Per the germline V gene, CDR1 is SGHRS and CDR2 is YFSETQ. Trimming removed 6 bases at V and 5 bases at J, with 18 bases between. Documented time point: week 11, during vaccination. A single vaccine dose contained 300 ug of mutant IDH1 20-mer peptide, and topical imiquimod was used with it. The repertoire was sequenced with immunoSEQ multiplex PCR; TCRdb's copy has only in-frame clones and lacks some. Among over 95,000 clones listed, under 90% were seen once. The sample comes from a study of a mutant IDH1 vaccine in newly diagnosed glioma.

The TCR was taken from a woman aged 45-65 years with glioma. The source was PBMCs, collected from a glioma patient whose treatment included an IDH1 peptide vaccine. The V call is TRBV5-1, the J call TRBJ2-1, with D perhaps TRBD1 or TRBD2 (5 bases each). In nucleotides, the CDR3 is TGCGCCAGCAACCGGGGCGCCGCAATTGACAATGAGCAGTTCTTC. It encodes CASNRGAAIDNEQFF.